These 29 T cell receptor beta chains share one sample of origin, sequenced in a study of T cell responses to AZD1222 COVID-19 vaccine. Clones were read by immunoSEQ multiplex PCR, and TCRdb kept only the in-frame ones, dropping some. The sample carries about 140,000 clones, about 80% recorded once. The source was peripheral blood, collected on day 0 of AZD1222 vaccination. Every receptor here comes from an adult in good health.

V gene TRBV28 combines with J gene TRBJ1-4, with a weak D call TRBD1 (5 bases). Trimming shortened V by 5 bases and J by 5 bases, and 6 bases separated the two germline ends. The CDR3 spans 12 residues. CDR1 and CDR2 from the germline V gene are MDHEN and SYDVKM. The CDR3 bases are TGTGCCAGCAGTCAGGGAAATGAAAAACTGTTTTTT. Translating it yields CASSQGNEKLFF.

The chain's CDR3 is CAHSRAGINTEAFF. The CDR3 DNA reads TGTGCCCACAGCAGAGCGGGGATTAACACTGAAGCTTTCTTT. The J gene is TRBJ1-1, the V gene TRBV28; D not certain. Germline assignment: CDR1 MDHEN and CDR2 SYDVKM. The CDR3 totals 14 residues. Trimming shortened V by 11 bases and J by 2 bases, and 18 bases separated the two germline ends.

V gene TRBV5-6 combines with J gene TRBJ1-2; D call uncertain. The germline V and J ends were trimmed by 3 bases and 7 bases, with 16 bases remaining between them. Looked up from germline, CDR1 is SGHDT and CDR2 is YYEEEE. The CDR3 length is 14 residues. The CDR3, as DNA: TGTGCCAGCAGCTCCATTCTAAACAAGGTTGGCTACACCTTC. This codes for CASSSILNKVGYTF.

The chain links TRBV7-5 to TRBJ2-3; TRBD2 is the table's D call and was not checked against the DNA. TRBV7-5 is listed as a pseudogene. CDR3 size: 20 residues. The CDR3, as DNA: TGTGCCAGAAGCTTCACGGGGATCCAACCACCCTTCTCAAACACAGATACGCAGTATTTT. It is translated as CARSFTGIQPPFSNTDTQYF.

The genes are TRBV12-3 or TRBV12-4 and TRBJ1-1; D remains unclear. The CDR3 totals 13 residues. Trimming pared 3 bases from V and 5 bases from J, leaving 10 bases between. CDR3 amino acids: CASSFRTRTEAFF. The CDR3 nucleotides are TGTGCCAGCAGTTTTAGGACTCGAACTGAAGCTTTCTTT.

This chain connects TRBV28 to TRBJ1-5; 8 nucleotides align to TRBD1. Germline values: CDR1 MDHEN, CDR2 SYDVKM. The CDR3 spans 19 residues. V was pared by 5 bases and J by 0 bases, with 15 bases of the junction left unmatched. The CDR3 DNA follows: TGTGCCAGCAGTCTTTCACAGGGGGGGAGGGGAAATAGCAATCAGCCCCAGCATTTT. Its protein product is CASSLSQGGRGNSNQPQHF. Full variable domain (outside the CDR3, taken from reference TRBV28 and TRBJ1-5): DVKVTQSSRYLVKRTGEKVFLECVQDMDHENMFWYRQDPGLGLRLIYFSYDVKMKEKGDIPEGYSVSREKKERFSLILESASTNQTSMYLCASSLSQGGRGNSNQPQHFGDGTRLSIL.

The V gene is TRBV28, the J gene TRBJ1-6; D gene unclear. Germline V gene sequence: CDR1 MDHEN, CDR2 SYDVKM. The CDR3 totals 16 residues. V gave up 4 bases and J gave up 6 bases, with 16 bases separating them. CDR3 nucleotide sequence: TGTGCCAGCAGTTCCCCTCGGGGTCCCCGTAATTCACCCCTCCACTTT. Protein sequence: CASSSPRGPRNSPLHF.

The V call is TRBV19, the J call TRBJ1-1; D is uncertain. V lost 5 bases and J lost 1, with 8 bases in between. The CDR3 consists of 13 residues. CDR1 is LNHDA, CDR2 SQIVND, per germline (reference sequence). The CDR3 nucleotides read TGTGCCAGTAGTTCTGCGGGGAACACTGAAGCTTTCTTT. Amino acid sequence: CASSSAGNTEAFF.

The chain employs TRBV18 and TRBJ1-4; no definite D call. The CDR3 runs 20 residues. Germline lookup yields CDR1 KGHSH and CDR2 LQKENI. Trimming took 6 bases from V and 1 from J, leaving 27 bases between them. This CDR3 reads CASSPKNPFSVSETNEKLFF. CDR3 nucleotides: TGTGCCAGCTCTCCAAAAAATCCGTTCTCAGTGTCGGAAACTAATGAAAAACTGTTTTTT.

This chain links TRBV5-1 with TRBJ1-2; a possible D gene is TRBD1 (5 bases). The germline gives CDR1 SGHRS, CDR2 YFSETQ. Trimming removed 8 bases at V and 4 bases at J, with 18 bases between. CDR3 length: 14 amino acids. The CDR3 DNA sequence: TGCGCCAGTAGTCCCGGGGCACAGATCTATGGCTACACCTTC. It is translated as CASSPGAQIYGYTF.

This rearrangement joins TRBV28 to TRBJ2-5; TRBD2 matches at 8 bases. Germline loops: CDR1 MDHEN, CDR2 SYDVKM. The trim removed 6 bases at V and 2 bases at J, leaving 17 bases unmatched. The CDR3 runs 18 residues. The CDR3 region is CASSPAGGASIDQETQYF. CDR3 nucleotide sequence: TGTGCCAGCAGCCCGGCGGGGGGCGCTTCCATCGATCAAGAGACCCAGTACTTC.

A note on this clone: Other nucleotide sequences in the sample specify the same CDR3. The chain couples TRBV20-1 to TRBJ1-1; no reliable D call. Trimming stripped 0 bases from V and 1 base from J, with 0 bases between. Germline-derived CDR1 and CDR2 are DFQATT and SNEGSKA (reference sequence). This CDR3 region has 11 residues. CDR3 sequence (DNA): TGCAGTGCTAGAGAGAACACTGAAGCTTTCTTT. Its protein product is CSARENTEAFF.

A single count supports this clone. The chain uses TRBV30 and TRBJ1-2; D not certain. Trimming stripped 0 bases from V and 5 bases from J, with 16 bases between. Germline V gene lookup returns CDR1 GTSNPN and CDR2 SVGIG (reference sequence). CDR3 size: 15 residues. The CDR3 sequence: CAWSVGSGSAYGYTF. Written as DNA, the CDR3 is TGTGCCTGGAGTGTTGGGTCGGGCAGCGCTTATGGCTACACCTTC. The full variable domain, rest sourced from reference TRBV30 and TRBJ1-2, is SQTIHQWPATLVQPVGSPLSLECTVEGTSNPNLYWYRQAAGRGLQLLFYSVGIGQISSEVPQNLSASRPQDRQFILSSKKLLLSDSGFYLCAWSVGSGSAYGYTFGSGTRLTVV.

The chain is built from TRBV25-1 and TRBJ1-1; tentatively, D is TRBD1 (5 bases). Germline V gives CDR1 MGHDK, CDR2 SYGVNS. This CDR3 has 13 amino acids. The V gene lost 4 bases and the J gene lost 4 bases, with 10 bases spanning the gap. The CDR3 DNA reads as TGTGCCAGCAGTGTGAAGGGGTCCACTGAAGCTTTCTTT. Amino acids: CASSVKGSTEAFF.

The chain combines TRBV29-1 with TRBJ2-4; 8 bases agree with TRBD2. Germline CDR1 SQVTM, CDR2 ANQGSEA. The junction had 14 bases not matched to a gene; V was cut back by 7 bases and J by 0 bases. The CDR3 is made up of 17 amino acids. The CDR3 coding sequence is TGCAGCGCCCCCTCACCGGGGGGGGTTCTAGCCAAAAACATTCAGTACTTC. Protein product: CSAPSPGGVLAKNIQYF.

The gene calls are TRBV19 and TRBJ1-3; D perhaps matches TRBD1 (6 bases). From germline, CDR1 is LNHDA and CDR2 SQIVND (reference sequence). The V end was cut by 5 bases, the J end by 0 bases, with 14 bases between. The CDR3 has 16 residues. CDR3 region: CASSGYRTASGNTIYF. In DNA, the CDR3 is TGTGCCAGTAGTGGCTACCGGACAGCCTCTGGAAACACCATATATTTT. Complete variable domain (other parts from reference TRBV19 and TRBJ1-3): DGGITQSPKYLFRKEGQNVTLSCEQNLNHDAMYWYRQDPGQGLRLIYYSQIVNDFQKGDIAEGYSVSREKKESFPLTVTSAQKNPTAFYLCASSGYRTASGNTIYFGEGSWLTVV.

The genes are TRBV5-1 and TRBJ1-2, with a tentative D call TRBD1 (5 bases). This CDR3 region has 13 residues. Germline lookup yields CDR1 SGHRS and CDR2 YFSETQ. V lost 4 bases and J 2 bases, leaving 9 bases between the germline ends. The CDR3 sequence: CASSPPGNYGYTF. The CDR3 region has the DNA TGCGCCAGCAGCCCGCCAGGGAACTATGGCTACACCTTC. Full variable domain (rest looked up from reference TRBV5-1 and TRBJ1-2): KAGVTQTPRYLIKTRGQQVTLSCSPISGHRSVSWYQQTPGQGLQFLFEYFSETQRNKGNFPGRFSGRQFSNSRSEMNVSTLELGDSALYLCASSPPGNYGYTFGSGTRLTVV.

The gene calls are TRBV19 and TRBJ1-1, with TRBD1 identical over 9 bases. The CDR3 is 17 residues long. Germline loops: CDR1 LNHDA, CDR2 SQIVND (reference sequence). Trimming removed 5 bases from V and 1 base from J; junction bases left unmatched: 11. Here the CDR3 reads CASSQGTGRVRNTEAFF. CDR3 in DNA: TGTGCCAGTAGTCAAGGGACAGGGCGTGTCAGGAACACTGAAGCTTTCTTT.

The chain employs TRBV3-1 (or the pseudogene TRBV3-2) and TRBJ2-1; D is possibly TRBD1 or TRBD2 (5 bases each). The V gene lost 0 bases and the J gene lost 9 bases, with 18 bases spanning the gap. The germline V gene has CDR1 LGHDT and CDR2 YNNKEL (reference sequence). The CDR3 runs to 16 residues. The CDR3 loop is CASSQEVFPRDGEQFF. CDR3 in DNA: TGTGCCAGCAGCCAAGAAGTATTTCCCAGGGACGGTGAGCAGTTCTTC.

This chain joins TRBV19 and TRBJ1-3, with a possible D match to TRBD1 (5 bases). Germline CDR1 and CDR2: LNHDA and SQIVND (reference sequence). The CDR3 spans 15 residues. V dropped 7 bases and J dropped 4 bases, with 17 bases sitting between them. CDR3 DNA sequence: TGTGCCAGTACCTCTCTAGGGCGGGACGGAAACACCATATATTTT. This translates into CASTSLGRDGNTIYF.

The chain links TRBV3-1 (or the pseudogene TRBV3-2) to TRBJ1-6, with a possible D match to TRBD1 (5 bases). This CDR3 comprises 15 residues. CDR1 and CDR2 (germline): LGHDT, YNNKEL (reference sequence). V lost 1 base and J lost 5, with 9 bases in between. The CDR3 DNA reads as TGTGCCAGCAGCCAAGGGATGGGGGATAATTCACCCCTCCACTTT. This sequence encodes CASSQGMGDNSPLHF.

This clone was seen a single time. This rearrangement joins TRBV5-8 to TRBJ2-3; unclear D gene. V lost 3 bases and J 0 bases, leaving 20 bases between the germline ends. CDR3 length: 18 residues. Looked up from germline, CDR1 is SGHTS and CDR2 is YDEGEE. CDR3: CASSYTRASQASTDTQYF. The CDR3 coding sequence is TGTGCCAGCAGCTATACCCGGGCGTCTCAGGCTAGCACAGATACGCAGTATTTT. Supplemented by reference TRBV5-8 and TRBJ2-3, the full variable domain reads EAGVTQSPTHLIKTRGQQATLRCSPISGHTSVYWYQQALGLGLQFLLWYDEGEERNRGNFPPRFSGRQFPNYSSELNVNALELEDSALYLCASSYTRASQASTDTQYFGPGTRLTVL.

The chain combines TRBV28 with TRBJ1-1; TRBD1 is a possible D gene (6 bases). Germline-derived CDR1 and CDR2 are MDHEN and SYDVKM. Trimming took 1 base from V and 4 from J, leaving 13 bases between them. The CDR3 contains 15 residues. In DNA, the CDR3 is TGTGCCAGCAGTTTATCCGGCAGGGGTTTCACTGAAGCTTTCTTT. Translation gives CASSLSGRGFTEAFF.

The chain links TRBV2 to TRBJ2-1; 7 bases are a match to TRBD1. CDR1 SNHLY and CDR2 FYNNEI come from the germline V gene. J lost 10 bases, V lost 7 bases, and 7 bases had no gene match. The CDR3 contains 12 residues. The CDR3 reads CASNLDRVEQFF. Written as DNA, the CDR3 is TGTGCCAGCAATCTTGACAGGGTAGAGCAGTTCTTC.

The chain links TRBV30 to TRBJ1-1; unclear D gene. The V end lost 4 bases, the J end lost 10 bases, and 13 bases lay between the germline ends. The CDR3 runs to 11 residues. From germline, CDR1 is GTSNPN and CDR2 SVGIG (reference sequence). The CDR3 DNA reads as TGTGCCTGGACCGTGGCAGGAGGAGCTTTCTTT. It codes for CAWTVAGGAFF. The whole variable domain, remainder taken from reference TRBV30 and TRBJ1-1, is SQTIHQWPATLVQPVGSPLSLECTVEGTSNPNLYWYRQAAGRGLQLLFYSVGIGQISSEVPQNLSASRPQDRQFILSSKKLLLSDSGFYLCAWTVAGGAFFGQGTRLTVV.

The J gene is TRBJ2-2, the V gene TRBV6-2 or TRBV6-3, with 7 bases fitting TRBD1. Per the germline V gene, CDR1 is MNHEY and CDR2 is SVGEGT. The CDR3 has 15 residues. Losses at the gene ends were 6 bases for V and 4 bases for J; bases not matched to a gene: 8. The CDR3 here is CASSDRVEITGELFF. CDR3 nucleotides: TGTGCCAGCAGCGACAGGGTAGAGATCACCGGGGAGCTGTTTTTT.

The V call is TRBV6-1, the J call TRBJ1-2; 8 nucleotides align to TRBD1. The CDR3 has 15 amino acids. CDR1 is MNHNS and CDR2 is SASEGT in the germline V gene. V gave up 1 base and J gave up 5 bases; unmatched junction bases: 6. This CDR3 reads CASSEVPRTGYGYTF. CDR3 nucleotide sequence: TGTGCCAGCAGTGAAGTGCCCCGGACAGGGTATGGCTACACCTTC.

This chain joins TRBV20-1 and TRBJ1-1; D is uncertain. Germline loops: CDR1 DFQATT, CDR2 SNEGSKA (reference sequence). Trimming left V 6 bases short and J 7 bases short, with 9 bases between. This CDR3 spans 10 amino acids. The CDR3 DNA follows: TGCAGTGCAATATGGCGTGAAGCTTTCTTT. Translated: CSAIWREAFF.

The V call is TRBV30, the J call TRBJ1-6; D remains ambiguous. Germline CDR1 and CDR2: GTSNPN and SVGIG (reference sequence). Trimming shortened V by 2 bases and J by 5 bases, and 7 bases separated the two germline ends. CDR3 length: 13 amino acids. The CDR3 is CAWSRQDNSPLHF. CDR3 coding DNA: TGTGCCTGGAGTCGGCAGGATAATTCACCCCTCCACTTT.